Presented here are 11 T cell receptor beta chains from one specimen sequenced in a study of chemoradiotherapy in HPV16-positive cancers. TCRdb keeps only in-frame clones here, not all; method: immunoSEQ multiplex PCR. The sample includes approximately 13,000 clones, 70% to 90% of them seen just once. The specimen comprised blood, sampled from a patient who underwent chemoradiotherapy. The receptors originated from a human donor with HPV-associated anogenital cancer.

This rearrangement joins TRBV19 to TRBJ1-2, with TRBD1 matching 9 bases. J was trimmed by 1 base and V by 5 bases; bases with no gene match: 11. There are 17 residues in the CDR3. CDR1 and CDR2 from the germline V gene are LNHDA and SQIVND (reference sequence). CDR3 region: CASSQPGQGLFNYGYTF. The CDR3 DNA sequence: TGTGCCAGTAGTCAACCGGGACAGGGTCTTTTTAACTATGGCTACACCTTC. Variable domain in full (rest from reference TRBV19 and TRBJ1-2): DGGITQSPKYLFRKEGQNVTLSCEQNLNHDAMYWYRQDPGQGLRLIYYSQIVNDFQKGDIAEGYSVSREKKESFPLTVTSAQKNPTAFYLCASSQPGQGLFNYGYTFGSGTRLTVV.

The rearrangement links TRBV2 to TRBJ1-1; D is unclear. The CDR3 is 13 residues long. CDR1 is SNHLY, CDR2 FYNNEI, per germline. The ends were cut back, 7 bases at V and 2 bases at J, with 11 bases in the middle. The CDR3 spells CASNSDGNTEAFF. The CDR3 coding sequence is TGTGCCAGCAACAGTGACGGTAACACTGAAGCTTTCTTT.

The chain couples TRBV27 to TRBJ1-1; D might be TRBD1 (5 bases). CDR3 length equals 14 residues. Germline V gene sequence: CDR1 MNHEY, CDR2 SMNVEV (reference sequence). Between the trimmed V and J ends, which lost 3 bases and 1 base, there was a span of 9 bases. CDR3 sequence reads: CASSFRVSNTEAFF. CDR3 in DNA: TGTGCCAGCAGTTTCAGGGTATCGAACACTGAAGCTTTCTTT.

The chain is built from TRBV5-6 and TRBJ2-5; 9 bases fit TRBD1. Germline V gene lookup returns CDR1 SGHDT and CDR2 YYEEEE. J lost 0 bases, V lost 4 bases, and 1 base had no gene match. The CDR3 is 14 amino acids. CDR3 amino acids: CASSDRGYQETQYF. CDR3 DNA sequence: TGTGCCAGCAGCGACAGGGGGTACCAAGAGACCCAGTACTTC.

The chain has TRBV5-8 and TRBJ1-1, with TRBD1 matching 7 bases. J was trimmed by 1 base and V by 3 bases; bases with no gene match: 6. The CDR3 is made up of 15 amino acids. Germline V lookup: CDR1 SGHTS, CDR2 YDEGEE. The CDR3 spells CASSYGQAWNTEAFF. CDR3 in DNA: TGTGCCAGCAGCTACGGACAGGCGTGGAACACTGAAGCTTTCTTT.

The gene calls are TRBV29-1 and TRBJ1-1; no reliable D call. From germline, CDR1 is SQVTM and CDR2 ANQGSEA. The V and J ends lost 4 bases and 1 base respectively, with 10 bases between them. This CDR3 is built from 13 residues. The CDR3 nucleotides read TGCAGCGTTGCAAAGGGTGGGAACACTGAAGCTTTCTTT. Translation: CSVAKGGNTEAFF.

The chain carries TRBV2 and TRBJ1-1, with no clear D. Germline V gives CDR1 SNHLY, CDR2 FYNNEI. Trimming pared 6 bases from V and 2 bases from J, leaving 13 bases between. This CDR3 has 14 residues. The chain's CDR3 is CASSGDRRNTEAFF. Written as DNA, the CDR3 is TGTGCCAGCAGCGGGGATCGACGAAACACTGAAGCTTTCTTT.

This clone was found once. The chain joins TRBV5-4 to TRBJ2-2; D is possibly TRBD1 (5 bases). V was pared by 2 bases and J by 0 bases, with 8 bases between. Germline-derived CDR1 and CDR2 are SGHNT and YYREEE (reference sequence). CDR3 length: 15 amino acids. The CDR3 loop is CASSLGASNTGELFF. CDR3 coding DNA: TGTGCCAGCAGCTTAGGGGCATCGAACACCGGGGAGCTGTTTTTT.

The rearrangement links TRBV7-9 to TRBJ1-6; D uncertain. The germline CDR1 and CDR2 sequences are SEHNR and FQNEAQ (reference sequence). The V gene lost 1 base and the J gene lost 0 bases, with 16 bases spanning the gap. This CDR3 is built from 19 residues. CDR3: CASSLVPHGRSSYNSPLHF. The DNA for the CDR3 is TGTGCCAGCAGCTTAGTGCCCCACGGACGGAGCTCCTATAATTCACCCCTCCACTTT.

CDR3: CASKPTDFSGNTIYF. The CDR3 DNA is TGTGCCAGCAAACCGACGGATTTCTCTGGAAACACCATATATTTT. This chain links TRBV25-1 with TRBJ1-3, with no clear D. CDR3 length: 15 residues. Germline loops: CDR1 MGHDK, CDR2 SYGVNS. Deletions cut 7 bases from V and 0 bases from J, with 13 bases between.

V gene TRBV6-1 combines with J gene TRBJ1-5; D gene ambiguous. Germline assignment: CDR1 MNHNS and CDR2 SASEGT. Trimming took 7 bases from V and 0 from J, leaving 7 bases between them. The CDR3 loop spans 13 amino acids. The CDR3 here is CASNANSNQPQHF. DNA for the CDR3: TGTGCCAGCAACGCGAATAGCAATCAGCCCCAGCATTTT.